These 23 T cell receptor beta chains share one sample of origin, sequenced in a study of cytotoxic CD8 clonotypes in ibrutinib-treated CLL. Profiled with immunoSEQ multiplex PCR; TCRdb holds only in-frame clones, not every one. Of around 40,000 clones in the sample, under 80% were seen once. This material consisted of PBMCs, taken at disease progression, from a patient treated with ibrutinib. Receptors were obtained from a human donor with chronic lymphocytic leukemia.

The chain carries TRBV6-5 and TRBJ1-4; D not resolved. V was pared by 4 bases and J by 3 bases, with 12 bases between. Germline lookup yields CDR1 MNHEY and CDR2 SVGAGI. The CDR3 runs 15 residues. This chain's CDR3 is CASSLTGIANEKLFF. CDR3 nucleotides: TGTGCCAGCAGTTTAACGGGCATCGCTAATGAAAAACTGTTTTTT.

This clone was observed a few times. CDR3 protein: CASSQDRGEQYF. As DNA, the CDR3 is TGCGCCAGCAGCCAAGATCGTGGCGAGCAGTACTTC. This chain uses TRBV4-1 with TRBJ2-7, with D unresolved. V shed 0 bases and J shed 6 bases, with 6 bases lying between them. The CDR3 runs 12 residues. From germline, CDR1 is MGHRA and CDR2 YSYEKL.

The chain is built from TRBV6-5 and TRBJ2-7, with 9 bases that match TRBD1. CDR3 size: 15 residues. With 4 bases clipped from V and 5 bases from J, the junction kept 9 bases outside the gene matches. Germline lookup yields CDR1 MNHEY and CDR2 SVGAGI. CDR3 sequence: CASSSDRDRVHEQYF. For the CDR3, the DNA is TGTGCCAGCAGTTCTGACCGGGACAGGGTTCACGAGCAGTACTTC.

The V call is TRBV2, the J call TRBJ2-5; the D is unclear. Between the trimmed V and J ends, which lost 5 bases and 2 bases, there was a span of 3 bases. Germline CDR1 SNHLY, CDR2 FYNNEI. The CDR3 runs to 11 residues. This CDR3 is CASSQQETQYF. The CDR3 DNA is TGTGCCAGCAGTCAGCAAGAGACCCAGTACTTC.

The chain employs TRBV11-2 and TRBJ2-1; D remains unclear. Germline CDR1 and CDR2: SGHAT and FQNNGV. Trimming pared 4 bases from V and 5 bases from J, leaving 12 bases between. This CDR3 region has 14 residues. The DNA of the CDR3 is TGTGCCAGCAGCTCCAGACTGGTGAACAATGAGCAGTTCTTC. This sequence encodes CASSSRLVNNEQFF.

J is TRBJ1-1 and V is TRBV19, with D unclear. Germline lookup yields CDR1 LNHDA and CDR2 SQIVND (reference sequence). This CDR3 is 13 amino acids long. Trimming shortened V by 1 base and J by 0 bases, and 3 bases separated the two germline ends. CDR3 sequence: CASSIGMNTEAFF. CDR3 coding DNA: TGTGCCAGTAGTATAGGGATGAACACTGAAGCTTTCTTT.

The chain employs TRBV18 and TRBJ2-7; D not resolved. CDR3 length: 11 residues. In germline, CDR1 is KGHSH, CDR2 LQKENI. V dropped 2 bases and J dropped 6 bases, with 5 bases sitting between them. The CDR3 is CASSPASEQYF. In DNA, the CDR3 is TGTGCCAGCTCACCAGCTAGCGAGCAGTACTTC.

CDR3 protein: CASSQDRAGLANEQFF. The CDR3 DNA follows: TGCGCCAGCAGCCAAGATAGGGCAGGGCTGGCCAATGAGCAGTTCTTC. V usage is TRBV4-1 and J usage is TRBJ2-1, with D tentatively TRBD1 (5 bases). Germline V gene sequence: CDR1 MGHRA, CDR2 YSYEKL. The CDR3 runs 16 residues. The germline V and J ends were trimmed by 0 bases and 6 bases, with 15 bases remaining between them.

The chain links TRBV18 to TRBJ2-1; TRBD1 might be the D (5 bases). Trimming shortened V by 3 bases and J by 4 bases, and 7 bases separated the two germline ends. Germline V gives CDR1 KGHSH, CDR2 LQKENI. The CDR3 loop spans 13 amino acids. The CDR3 protein is CASSPGQYNEQFF. In DNA, the CDR3 is TGTGCCAGCTCACCGGGGCAGTACAATGAGCAGTTCTTC.

This clone was seen a few times. The chain employs TRBV5-1 and TRBJ1-2, with D unresolved. Trimming took 4 bases from V and 6 from J, leaving 13 bases between them. The CDR3 runs to 13 residues. Germline values: CDR1 SGHRS, CDR2 YFSETQ. This chain's CDR3 is CASSPDGQNGYTF. DNA of the CDR3: TGCGCCAGCAGCCCGGATGGTCAGAATGGCTACACCTTC.

This rearrangement joins TRBV28 to TRBJ1-1; 7 bases line up with TRBD1. Trimming took 10 bases from V and 0 from J; bases not matched to a gene: 5. The CDR3 runs to 13 residues. Germline-derived CDR1 and CDR2 are MDHEN and SYDVKM. The DNA for the CDR3 is TGTGCCACCCTAGGGGGCATGAACACTGAAGCTTTCTTT. It yields the protein CATLGGMNTEAFF.

V and J are TRBV11-2 and TRBJ2-3; a weak D match, TRBD2 (7 bases). Trimming cost V 5 bases and J 6 bases, with 18 bases left between them. This CDR3 contains 15 residues. Germline CDR1 SGHAT, CDR2 FQNNGV. CDR3 DNA: TGTGCCAGCAGCCCAAGTCCCGCGGGGGCGGATACGCAGTATTTT. This gives the protein CASSPSPAGADTQYF.

J is TRBJ1-4 and V is TRBV6-5; unclear D gene. CDR3 length: 14 amino acids. CDR1 is MNHEY, CDR2 SVGAGI, per germline. Trimming took off 6 bases at V and 6 bases at J, with 14 bases between the two ends. CDR3 sequence: CASSPAPGDEKLFF. As DNA, the CDR3 is TGTGCCAGCAGCCCCGCCCCTGGGGATGAAAAACTGTTTTTT.

J is TRBJ2-3 and V is TRBV29-1; 9 nucleotides line up with TRBD2. Trimming at V came to 5 bases and at J to 4 bases, leaving 4 bases not matched to a gene. CDR1 is SQVTM, CDR2 ANQGSEA, per germline. The length of the CDR3 is 13 residues. The CDR3 sequence is CSVRAGGADTQYF. The CDR3, as DNA: TGCAGCGTTCGGGCGGGAGGGGCAGATACGCAGTATTTT.

This clone was found a few times. The rearrangement uses TRBV11-3 and TRBJ2-2, with a weak D call TRBD2 (5 bases). The ends were cut back, 5 bases at V and 9 bases at J, with 13 bases in the middle. The length of the CDR3 is 13 residues. Looked up from germline, CDR1 is SGHNT and CDR2 is YENEEA. The CDR3 loop is CASSGPAGRELFF. CDR3 bases: TGTGCCAGCAGCGGCCCGGCGGGCAGGGAGCTGTTTTTT. The full variable domain, in which reference TRBV11-3 and TRBJ2-2 provide the parts outside the CDR3, is EAGVVQSPRYKIIEKKQPVAFWCNPISGHNTLYWYLQNLGQGPELLIRYENEEAVDDSQLPKDRFSAERLKGVDSTLKIQPAELGDSAVYLCASSGPAGRELFFGEGSRLTVL.

CDR3 amino acids: CASRRQGTNQPQHF. CDR3 bases: TGTGCCAGCAGACGACAGGGTACGAATCAGCCCCAGCATTTT. The chain has TRBV6-5 and TRBJ1-5, with 7 bases matching TRBD1. Germline V gene sequence: CDR1 MNHEY, CDR2 SVGAGI. This CDR3 is 14 amino acids long. The V gene end was trimmed by 6 bases and the J gene end by 4 bases; junction bases not matched to a gene: 6.

The chain employs TRBV10-3 and TRBJ1-3; weak D call: TRBD1 (5 bases). V was trimmed by 5 bases and J by 0 bases, leaving 14 bases between them. The CDR3 runs 16 residues. Germline V gene data show CDR1 as ENHRY and CDR2 as SYGVKD. CDR3 coding DNA: TGTGCCATCAGTCCGGGACGACTCTTCTCTGGAAACACCATATATTTT. Translating gives CAISPGRLFSGNTIYF.

The CDR3 reads CASGRSGFYGYTF. CDR3 DNA sequence: TGTGCCAGTGGGAGGTCGGGTTTTTATGGCTACACCTTC. The J gene is TRBJ1-2, the V gene TRBV6-1; no clear D gene. The CDR3 contains 13 residues. Germline V gene sequence: CDR1 MNHNS, CDR2 SASEGT. Trimming cost V 9 bases and J 5 bases, with 16 bases left between them.

This clone came up a few times. This chain links TRBV19 with TRBJ1-2; TRBD1 matches at 8 bases. V lost 1 base to trimming and J lost 1 base; unmatched junction nucleotides: 2. The CDR3 consists of 15 residues. Per germline, CDR1 LNHDA and CDR2 SQIVND (reference sequence). The CDR3 DNA reads TGTGCCAGTAGTATAGGGGACAGGCGTAACTATGGCTACACCTTC. This codes for CASSIGDRRNYGYTF. The full variable domain, its missing parts supplied by reference TRBV19 and TRBJ1-2, is DGGITQSPKYLFRKEGQNVTLSCEQNLNHDAMYWYRQDPGQGLRLIYYSQIVNDFQKGDIAEGYSVSREKKESFPLTVTSAQKNPTAFYLCASSIGDRRNYGYTFGSGTRLTVV.

V is TRBV28 and J is TRBJ2-1; 8 nucleotides line up with TRBD1. The CDR3 is made up of 12 amino acids. V dropped 6 bases and J dropped 15; count of bases not matched to a gene: 10. Germline CDR1 is MDHEN and CDR2 is SYDVKM. CDR3 residues: CASRGGQGMWFF. The CDR3 DNA sequence: TGTGCCAGCAGGGGCGGACAGGGTATGTGGTTCTTC.

This chain links TRBV18 with TRBJ2-1; D perhaps matches TRBD1 (6 bases). Trimming stripped 8 bases from V and 7 bases from J, with 15 bases between. Germline assignment: CDR1 KGHSH and CDR2 LQKENI. CDR3 size: 13 residues. CDR3 coding DNA: TGTGCCAGCCAGAAAGGGGGTGAAAATGAGCAGTTCTTC. It specifies CASQKGGENEQFF.

The rearrangement uses TRBV28 and TRBJ1-5, with 9 bases that match TRBD1. This CDR3 has 15 amino acids. The V segment lost 3 bases and the J segment 6 bases; nucleotides outside the gene matches: 6. The V gene's germline CDR1 is MDHEN and CDR2 SYDVKM. The CDR3: CASSFPGQGFQPQHF. CDR3 bases: TGTGCCAGCAGTTTCCCGGGACAGGGATTTCAGCCCCAGCATTTT.

The V and J genes are TRBV6-5 and TRBJ2-7, with 8 bases matching TRBD1. The V segment lost 5 bases and the J segment 7 bases; nucleotides outside the gene matches: 7. The CDR3 is 13 residues long. Germline V gene lookup returns CDR1 MNHEY and CDR2 SVGAGI. CDR3 bases: TGTGCCAGCAGTCGGGACAGGTGGTCTGAGCAGTACTTC. Translated: CASSRDRWSEQYF.